Below, 14 T cell receptor beta chains from the same sample are listed, as sequenced in a study of prognosis after radiotherapy for stage I lung cancer. TCR beta CDR3 was amplified from genomic DNA by two-round multiplex PCR. Primers (each specific to one TRBV or TRBJ gene) were used in first-round PCR. From the multiplex PCR reads, TCRdb called clonotypes with MiXCR, one entry per CDR3 protein. Altogether approximately 25,000 distinct CDR3 sequences are present, roughly 46% being singletons, with the ten largest covering 14% to 15%. Sequencing was performed on PBMCs, taken before or after stereotactic body radiation therapy (not recorded which). All receptors come from a donor over 45 with non-small cell lung cancer.

This clonotype was observed at least ten times. The chain carries TRBV7-9 and TRBJ2-4; D is uncertain. CDR3 size: 11 residues. Trimming took off 1 base at V and 9 bases at J, with 4 bases between the two ends. CDR1 and CDR2 (germline): SEHNR, FQNEAQ (reference sequence). This CDR3 reads CASSLGSIQYF. The CDR3 bases are TGTGCCAGCAGCTTAGGGTCCATTCAGTACTTC.

The J gene is TRBJ2-1, the V gene TRBV10-3; D gene ambiguous. The CDR3 covers 15 residues. V was pared by 3 bases and J by 4 bases, with 13 bases between. The V gene's germline CDR1 is ENHRY and CDR2 SYGVKD. The CDR3 loop is CAISDAIYSYNEQFF. The CDR3, as DNA: TGTGCCATCAGTGACGCCATCTACTCATACAATGAGCAGTTCTTC.

In regard to this clonotype: One junction end does not reproduce the germline sequence, and a read error may be involved. V usage is TRBV7-2 and J usage is TRBJ1-2; no reliable D call. CDR3 length: 13 residues. The V gene's germline CDR1 is SGHTA and CDR2 FQGNSA. The CDR3 DNA follows: TGTGCCAGCAGCATAGGACTGGCCTATTGCTACACCTTC. This encodes CASSIGLAYCYTF.

This chain joins TRBV27 and TRBJ2-2; 9 bases are shared with TRBD2. Germline-derived CDR1 and CDR2 are MNHEY and SMNVEV (reference sequence). V lost 6 bases to trimming and J lost 0 bases; unmatched junction nucleotides: 8. This CDR3 has 17 residues. CDR3 sequence (DNA): TGTGCCAGCAGCCTTTCTAGCGGGACCGCGAACACCGGGGAGCTGTTTTTT. This encodes CASSLSSGTANTGELFF.

In the case of this clonotype: A read error is the likely source, as a far larger clone sits one nucleotide away. The rearrangement links TRBV6-8 to TRBJ1-2, with 11 bases fitting TRBD1. The CDR3 is 16 amino acids. V trimming: 3 bases; J trimming: 4 bases; junction bases outside the gene matches: 7. Germline CDR1 is MNHGY and CDR2 is SAAAGT. Written as DNA, the CDR3 is TGTGCCAGCAGTTATGCTCGGACAGGGGGCGTCTATGGCTACACCTTC. This encodes CASSYARTGGVYGYTF.

A remark on this clonotype: The junction differs from germline at one of its ends, possibly a read error. The V call is TRBV6-2 or TRBV6-3, the J call TRBJ2-3; D is perhaps TRBD1 or TRBD2 (6 bases each). Germline lookup yields CDR1 MNHEY and CDR2 SVGEGT. The CDR3 has 15 residues. CDR3 loop: CASSYGGPPSYTRYF. The CDR3 nucleotides are TGTGCCAGCAGTTATGGGGGGCCCCCGTCATATACGCGGTATTTT.

The table lists this clonotype with many counts. The chain uses TRBV30 and TRBJ2-3; TRBD2 matches at 12 bases. There are 13 residues in the CDR3. J gave up 4 bases and V 5 bases, and 1 base lay outside the gene matches. Germline values: CDR1 GTSNPN, CDR2 SVGIG (reference sequence). CDR3 DNA sequence: TGTGCCTGGGGACTAGCGGGATCAGATACGCAGTATTTT. It specifies CAWGLAGSDTQYF.

The sample holds one count of this clonotype. This chain connects TRBV7-8 to TRBJ2-1; D remains unclear. The CDR3 is made up of 15 amino acids. Germline V lookup: CDR1 SGHVS, CDR2 FQNEAQ. With 5 bases removed from V and 0 bases from J, the gap between germline ends came to 11 bases. CDR3 coding DNA: TGTGCCAGCAGCCAAGCGTGGAGCTCCTACAATGAGCAGTTCTTC. Its protein product is CASSQAWSSYNEQFF.

This clonotype occurred many times. The chain carries TRBV6-1 and TRBJ1-5; 8 bases are shared with TRBD1. This CDR3 is 14 amino acids long. CDR1 is MNHNS and CDR2 is SASEGT in the germline V gene. The ends lost 4 bases at V and 7 bases at J; junction bases unmatched: 6. The CDR3 reads CASSAQGAGQPQHF. CDR3 DNA: TGTGCCAGCAGTGCGCAGGGGGCTGGACAGCCCCAGCATTTT.

This clonotype is medium-sized. The V and J genes are TRBV11-2 and TRBJ2-2; D unclear. Germline CDR1 reads SGHAT; CDR2 reads FQNNGV. The V and J ends lost 1 base and 3 bases respectively, with 6 bases between them. The CDR3 spans 14 residues. The CDR3 protein is CASSLVVDTGELFF. The CDR3, as DNA: TGTGCCAGCAGCTTAGTTGTGGACACCGGGGAGCTGTTTTTT.

This chain links TRBV4-2 with TRBJ2-4, with TRBD1 as a possible D gene (6 bases). Germline-derived CDR1 and CDR2 are LGHNA and YNFKEQ. Trimming removed 4 bases at V and 0 bases at J, with 10 bases between. The CDR3 covers 15 residues. CDR3 residues: CASSPTQGAKNIQYF. Written as DNA, the CDR3 is TGTGCCAGCAGCCCTACACAGGGAGCCAAAAACATTCAGTACTTC.

This chain links TRBV6-2 or TRBV6-3 with TRBJ2-1; D is undetermined. Germline CDR1 reads MNHEY; CDR2 reads SVGEGT. This CDR3 spans 14 amino acids. Trimming left V 5 bases short and J 3 bases short, with 11 bases between. DNA of the CDR3: TGTGCCAGCAGTGTACACGGTGGCTACAATGAGCAGTTCTTC. This encodes CASSVHGGYNEQFF.

Remarks on this clonotype: One junction end disagrees with the germline gene, perhaps due to a read error. The chain joins TRBV19 to TRBJ2-2; a possible D gene is TRBD2 (5 bases). The germline CDR1 and CDR2 sequences are LNHDA and SQIVND (reference sequence). The CDR3 has 12 amino acids. DNA of the CDR3: TGTGCCAGCAGTCCCTCCACCGGGGAGATGTTTTTT. It encodes CASSPSTGEMFF. Supplemented by reference TRBV19 and TRBJ2-2, the full variable domain reads DGGITQSPKYLFRKEGQNVTLSCEQNLNHDAMYWYRQDPGQGLRLIYYSQIVNDFQKGDIAEGYSVSREKKESFPLTVTSAQKNPTAFYLCASSPSTGEMFFGEGSRLTVL.

By frequency in the sample, this clonotype is medium-sized (0.01 to 0.1%). V and J are TRBV28 and TRBJ2-1, with TRBD1 matching over 9 bases. Unmatched junction bases numbered 9, after V lost 3 bases and J lost 9 bases. The CDR3 contains 15 residues. Germline lookup yields CDR1 MDHEN and CDR2 SYDVKM. DNA for the CDR3: TGTGCCAGCAGTTTGAGGGACAGGGTAGTTGGTGAGCAGTTCTTC. It codes for CASSLRDRVVGEQFF.